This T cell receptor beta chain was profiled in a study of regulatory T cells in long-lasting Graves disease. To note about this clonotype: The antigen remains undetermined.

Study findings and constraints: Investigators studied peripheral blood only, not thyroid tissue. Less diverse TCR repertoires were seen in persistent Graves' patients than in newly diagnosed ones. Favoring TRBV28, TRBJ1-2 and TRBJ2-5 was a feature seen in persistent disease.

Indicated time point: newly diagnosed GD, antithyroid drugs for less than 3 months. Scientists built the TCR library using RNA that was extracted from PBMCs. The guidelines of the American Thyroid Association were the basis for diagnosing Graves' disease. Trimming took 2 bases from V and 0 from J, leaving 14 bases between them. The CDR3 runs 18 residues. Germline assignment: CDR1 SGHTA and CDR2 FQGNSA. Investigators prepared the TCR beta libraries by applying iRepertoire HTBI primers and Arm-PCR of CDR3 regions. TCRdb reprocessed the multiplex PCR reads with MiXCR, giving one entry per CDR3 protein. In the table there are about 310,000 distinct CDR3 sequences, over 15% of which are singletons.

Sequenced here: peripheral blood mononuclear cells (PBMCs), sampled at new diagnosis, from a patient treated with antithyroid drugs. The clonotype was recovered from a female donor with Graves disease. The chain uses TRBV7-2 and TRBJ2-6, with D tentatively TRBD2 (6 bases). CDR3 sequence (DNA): TGTGCCAGCAGCTTACGGTTTCAGGGAGGCTCTGGGGCCAACGTCCTGACTTTC. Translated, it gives CASSLRFQGGSGANVLTF.